This is a list of T cell receptor beta chains from one sample in a study of T-cell reconstitution after alpha-beta-depleted transplantation in children. MiXCR, applied by TCRdb to the PCR reads, yields one record per CDR3 protein. The sample consists of about 610,000 distinct CDR3 sequences, 25% to 30% of them appearing once. Material: PBMCs, obtained before TCRalphabeta/CD19-depleted stem cell transplant. The receptors derive from a boy under two years old with Wiskott-Aldrich syndrome, due to receive a stem cell transplant. The CDR3 runs from the conserved cysteine through the conserved F or W. The order of the fields is J gene, V gene, clone size, D gene, CDR3 DNA, CDR3 protein. The D gene is left open where the match is weak. Size is omitted from some rows. Given values are once, few, many or a class for expanded clones.

J: TRBJ2-3; V: TRBV27; size: NA; D: NA; DNA: TGTGCCAGCAGTTTCCAACAGGGCGCGACCACAGATACGCAGTATTTT; CDR3: CASSFQQGATTDTQYF
J: TRBJ1-3; V: TRBV29-1; size: NA; D: NA; DNA: TGCAGCGTTGCCCTAGGAAACACCATATATTTT; CDR3: CSVALGNTIYF
J: TRBJ2-3; V: TRBV7-2; size: NA; D: TRBD2; DNA: TGTGCCAGCAGCTCTGGACTAGCGGGAGGGGGTACAGATACGCAGTATTTT; CDR3: CASSSGLAGGGTDTQYF
J: TRBJ1-1; V: TRBV10-3; size: NA; D: TRBD1; DNA: TGTGCCATCAGTGAAAAAGGGGGCGCGTTCACTGAAGCTTTCTTT; CDR3: CAISEKGGAFTEAFF
J: TRBJ1-1; V: TRBV4-2; size: NA; D: NA; DNA: TGTGCCAGCAGCCAAGTAGATTGGCGCACAGATAACACTGAAGCTTTCTTT; CDR3: CASSQVDWRTDNTEAFF
J: TRBJ1-1; V: TRBV5-1; size: NA; D: NA; DNA: TGCGCCAGCAGCGGGGACGGTAGGAGCACTGAAGCTTTCTTT; CDR3: CASSGDGRSTEAFF
J: TRBJ2-1; V: TRBV20-1; size: few; D: TRBD2; DNA: TGCAGTGCTAGAGTTTTGAGCGGGAGGGCCGTCTCCTACAATGAGCAGTTCTTC; CDR3: CSARVLSGRAVSYNEQFF
J: TRBJ1-2; V: TRBV9; size: few; D: NA; DNA: TGTGCCAGCAGCGTAGTTGAACTGAGAGACTATGGCTACACCTTC; CDR3: CASSVVELRDYGYTF
J: TRBJ2-3; V: TRBV6-1; size: NA; D: NA; DNA: TGTGCCAGCAGTGAAGTAGGATTCAGGGCTAGCACAGATACGCAGTATTTT; CDR3: CASSEVGFRASTDTQYF
J: TRBJ2-5; V: TRBV4-1; size: few; D: NA; DNA: TGCGCCAGCAGTTCTAACAGGGTTTTGAGGTGGGAGACCCAGTACTTC; CDR3: CASSSNRVLRWETQYF
J: TRBJ2-6; V: TRBV7-9; size: few; D: NA; DNA: TGTGCCAGCAGCATACTAGTTGGGGCCTCTGGGGCCAACGTCCTGACTTTC; CDR3: CASSILVGASGANVLTF
J: TRBJ2-1; V: TRBV24-1; size: NA; D: NA; DNA: TGTGCCACCAGTGATTTAAAGGGAGGATCAAATGAGCAGTTCTTC; CDR3: CATSDLKGGSNEQFF
J: TRBJ2-5; V: TRBV29-1; size: NA; D: TRBD2; DNA: TGCAGCGTAGAGGGGACTAGCTTTTTGACCCAGTACTTC; CDR3: CSVEGTSFLTQYF
J: TRBJ1-6; V: TRBV7-9; size: NA; D: NA; DNA: TGTGCCAGCAGCTTAGCGGGCAGACCCCTCCACTTT; CDR3: CASSLAGRPLHF